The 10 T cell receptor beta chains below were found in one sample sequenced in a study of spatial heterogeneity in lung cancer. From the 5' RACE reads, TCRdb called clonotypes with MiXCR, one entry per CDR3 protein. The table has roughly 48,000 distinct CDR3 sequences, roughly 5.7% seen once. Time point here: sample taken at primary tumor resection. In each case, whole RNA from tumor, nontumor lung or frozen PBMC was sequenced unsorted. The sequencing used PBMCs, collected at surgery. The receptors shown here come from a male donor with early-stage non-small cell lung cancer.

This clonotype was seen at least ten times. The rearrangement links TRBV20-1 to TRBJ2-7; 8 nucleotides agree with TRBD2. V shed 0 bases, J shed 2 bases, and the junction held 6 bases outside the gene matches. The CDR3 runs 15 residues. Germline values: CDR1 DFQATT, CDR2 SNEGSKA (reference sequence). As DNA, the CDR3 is TGCAGTGCTAGAGAAGCGGGGGCGGAGCCCTACGAGCAGTACTTC. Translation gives CSAREAGAEPYEQYF.

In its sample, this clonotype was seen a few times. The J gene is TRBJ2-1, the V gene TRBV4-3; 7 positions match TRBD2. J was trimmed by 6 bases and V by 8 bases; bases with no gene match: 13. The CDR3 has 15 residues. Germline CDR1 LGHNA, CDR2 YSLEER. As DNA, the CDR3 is TGCGCCAGCTCCGCGGGGGTGGGGAAGGTCAATGAGCAGTTCTTC. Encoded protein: CASSAGVGKVNEQFF.

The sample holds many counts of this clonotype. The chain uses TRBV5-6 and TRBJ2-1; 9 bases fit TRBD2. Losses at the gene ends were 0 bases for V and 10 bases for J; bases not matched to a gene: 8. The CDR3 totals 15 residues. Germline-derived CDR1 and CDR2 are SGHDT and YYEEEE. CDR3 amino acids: CASSLAALAGREQFF. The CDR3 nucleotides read TGTGCCAGCAGCTTGGCCGCGCTAGCGGGAAGGGAGCAGTTCTTC.

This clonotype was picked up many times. The CDR3 sequence is CASSLALPASGTRTGELFF. The CDR3 DNA sequence: TGTGCCAGCAGCTTAGCGCTCCCCGCTAGCGGGACCCGAACCGGGGAGCTGTTTTTT. The rearrangement uses TRBV7-9 and TRBJ2-2, with 9 positions matching TRBD2. The germline V gene encodes CDR1 SEHNR and CDR2 FQNEAQ (reference sequence). There are 19 residues in the CDR3. Unmatched junction bases numbered 13, after V lost 0 bases and J lost 5 bases.

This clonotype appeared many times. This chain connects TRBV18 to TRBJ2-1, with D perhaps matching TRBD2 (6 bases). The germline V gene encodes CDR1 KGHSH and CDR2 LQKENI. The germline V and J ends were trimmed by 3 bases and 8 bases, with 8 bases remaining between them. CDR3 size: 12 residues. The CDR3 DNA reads TGTGCCAGCTCACCCGGGGGTGATGAGCAGTTCTTC. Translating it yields CASSPGGDEQFF.

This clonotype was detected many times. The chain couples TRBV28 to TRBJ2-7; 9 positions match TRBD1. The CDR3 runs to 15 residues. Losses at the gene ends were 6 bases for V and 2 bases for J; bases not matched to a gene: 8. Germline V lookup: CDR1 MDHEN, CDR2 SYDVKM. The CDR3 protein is CASRSDRGSTYEQYF. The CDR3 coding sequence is TGTGCCAGCAGATCGGACAGGGGCAGCACCTACGAGCAGTACTTC.

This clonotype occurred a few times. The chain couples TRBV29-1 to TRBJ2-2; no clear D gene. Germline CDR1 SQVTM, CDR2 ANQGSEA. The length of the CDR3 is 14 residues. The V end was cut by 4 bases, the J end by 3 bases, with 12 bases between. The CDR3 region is CSVVPRWDTGELFF. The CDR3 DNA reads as TGCAGCGTTGTCCCACGATGGGACACCGGGGAGCTGTTTTTT.

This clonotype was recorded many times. CDR3 residues: CSARMDRGKYGYTF. The CDR3 DNA follows: TGCAGTGCTCGAATGGACAGGGGAAAGTATGGCTACACCTTC. This chain uses TRBV20-1 with TRBJ1-2; 9 nucleotides match TRBD1. The CDR3 spans 14 residues. Trimming at V came to 5 bases and at J to 5 bases, leaving 9 bases not matched to a gene. Germline CDR1 reads DFQATT; CDR2 reads SNEGSKA (reference sequence).

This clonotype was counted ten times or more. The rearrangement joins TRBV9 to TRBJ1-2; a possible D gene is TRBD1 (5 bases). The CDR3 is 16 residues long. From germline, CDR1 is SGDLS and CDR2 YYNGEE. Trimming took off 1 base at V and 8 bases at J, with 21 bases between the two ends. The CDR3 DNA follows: TGTGCCAGCAGCGTATCTCCTGAGCTAGCCAGGGCGGGCTACACCTTC. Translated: CASSVSPELARAGYTF.

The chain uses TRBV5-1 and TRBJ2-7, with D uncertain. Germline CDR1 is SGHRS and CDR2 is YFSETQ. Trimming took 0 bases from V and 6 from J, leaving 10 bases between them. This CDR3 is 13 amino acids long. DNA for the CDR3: TGCGCCAGCAGCTTGGTAGGCCTGGGCGAGCAGTACTTC. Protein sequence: CASSLVGLGEQYF.